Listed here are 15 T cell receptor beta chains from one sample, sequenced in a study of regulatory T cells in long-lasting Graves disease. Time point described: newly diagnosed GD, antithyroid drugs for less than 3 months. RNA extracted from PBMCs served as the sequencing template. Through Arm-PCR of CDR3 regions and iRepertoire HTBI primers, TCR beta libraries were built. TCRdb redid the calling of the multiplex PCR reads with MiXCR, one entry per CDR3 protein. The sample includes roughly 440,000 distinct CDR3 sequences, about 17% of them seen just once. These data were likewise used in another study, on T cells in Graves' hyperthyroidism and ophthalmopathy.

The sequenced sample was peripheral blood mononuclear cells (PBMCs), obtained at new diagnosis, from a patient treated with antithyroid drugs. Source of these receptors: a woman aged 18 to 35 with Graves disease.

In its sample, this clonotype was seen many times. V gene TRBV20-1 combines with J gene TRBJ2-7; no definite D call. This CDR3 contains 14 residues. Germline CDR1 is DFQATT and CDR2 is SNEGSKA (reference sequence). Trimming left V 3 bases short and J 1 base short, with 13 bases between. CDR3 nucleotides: TGCAGTGCTAGCCCGACTGACCCATCCTACGAGCAGTACTTC. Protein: CSASPTDPSYEQYF.

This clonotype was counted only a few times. Here the CDR3 DNA reads TGTGCCACCGGGCCGATGACGCGGAACACCGGGGAGCTGTTTTTT. This translates into CATGPMTRNTGELFF. V and J are TRBV15 and TRBJ2-2, with D unclear. Germline V gene data show CDR1 as LNHNV and CDR2 as YYDKDF (reference sequence). V was pared by 8 bases and J by 1 base, with 14 bases between. The CDR3 runs to 15 residues.

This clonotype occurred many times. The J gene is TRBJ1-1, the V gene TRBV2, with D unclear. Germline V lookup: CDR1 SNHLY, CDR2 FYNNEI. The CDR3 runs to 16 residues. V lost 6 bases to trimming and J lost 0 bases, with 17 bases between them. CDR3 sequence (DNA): TGTGCCAGCAGCGCTAGGTCTCAGGCTCTGAACACTGAAGCTTTCTTT. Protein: CASSARSQALNTEAFF.

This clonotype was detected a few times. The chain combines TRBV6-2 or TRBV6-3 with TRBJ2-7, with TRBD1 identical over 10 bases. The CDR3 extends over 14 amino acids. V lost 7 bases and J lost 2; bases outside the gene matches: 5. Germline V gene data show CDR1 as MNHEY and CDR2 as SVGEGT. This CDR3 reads CASTPGQGPYEQYF. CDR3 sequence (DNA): TGTGCCAGCACCCCGGGACAGGGGCCCTACGAGCAGTACTTC.

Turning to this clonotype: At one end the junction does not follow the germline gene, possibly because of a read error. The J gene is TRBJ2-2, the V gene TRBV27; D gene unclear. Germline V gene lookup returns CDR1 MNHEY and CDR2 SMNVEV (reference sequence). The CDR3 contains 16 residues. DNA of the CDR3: TGTGCCACCAGTTCCCGGACCCTCCTTAACACCGGGGAGCTGTTTTTT. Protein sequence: CATSSRTLLNTGELFF.

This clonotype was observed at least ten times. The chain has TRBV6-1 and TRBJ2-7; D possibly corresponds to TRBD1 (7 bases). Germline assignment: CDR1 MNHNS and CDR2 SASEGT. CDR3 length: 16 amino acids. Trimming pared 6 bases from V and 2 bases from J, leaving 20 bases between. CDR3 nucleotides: TGTGCCAGCAGAAAAGGGGGAGGACAGGATACCTACGAGCAGTACTTC. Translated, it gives CASRKGGGQDTYEQYF.

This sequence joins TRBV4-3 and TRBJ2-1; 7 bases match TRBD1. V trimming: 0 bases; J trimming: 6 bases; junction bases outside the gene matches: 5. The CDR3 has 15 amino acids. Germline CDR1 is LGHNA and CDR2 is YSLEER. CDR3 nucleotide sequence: TGCGCCAGCAGCCAAGACAACGACAGGGCCAATGAGCAGTTCTTC. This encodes CASSQDNDRANEQFF.

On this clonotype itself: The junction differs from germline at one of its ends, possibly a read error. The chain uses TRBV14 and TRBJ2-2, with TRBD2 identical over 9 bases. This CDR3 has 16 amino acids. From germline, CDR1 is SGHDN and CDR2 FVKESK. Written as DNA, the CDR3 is TGTGCCAGCAGCCAGAGGACTAGCGTTAACACTGGGGAGCTGTTTTTT. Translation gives CASSQRTSVNTGELFF.

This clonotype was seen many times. CDR3: CASTTLFAEGSGRSQETQYF. DNA of the CDR3: TGTGCCAGCACCACCCTCTTTGCGGAGGGTAGCGGGAGGTCCCAAGAGACCCAGTACTTC. The chain recombines TRBV28 with TRBJ2-5, with TRBD2 identical over 10 bases. Germline CDR1 reads MDHEN; CDR2 reads SYDVKM. Germline trimming cut 7 bases from V and 1 base from J; bases unmatched to any gene: 21. The CDR3 runs 20 residues.

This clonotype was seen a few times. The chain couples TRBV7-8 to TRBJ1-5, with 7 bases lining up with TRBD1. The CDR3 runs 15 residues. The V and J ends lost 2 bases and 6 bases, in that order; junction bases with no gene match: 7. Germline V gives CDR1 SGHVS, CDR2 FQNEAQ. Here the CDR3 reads CASSLNRGPSQPQHF. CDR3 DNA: TGTGCCAGCAGCTTAAACAGGGGACCAAGTCAGCCCCAGCATTTT.

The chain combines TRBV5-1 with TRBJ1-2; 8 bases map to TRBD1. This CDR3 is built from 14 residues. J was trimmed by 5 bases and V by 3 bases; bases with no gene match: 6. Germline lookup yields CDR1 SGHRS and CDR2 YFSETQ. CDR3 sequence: CASSWGQVGYGYTF. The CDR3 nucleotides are TGCGCCAGCAGCTGGGGACAGGTTGGGTATGGCTACACCTTC.

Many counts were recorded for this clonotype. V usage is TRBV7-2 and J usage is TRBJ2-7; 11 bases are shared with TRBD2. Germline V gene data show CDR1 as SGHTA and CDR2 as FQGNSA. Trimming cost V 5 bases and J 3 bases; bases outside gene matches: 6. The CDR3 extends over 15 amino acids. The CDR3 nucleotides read TGTGCCAGCAGCGTCGCCGGGACTAGCGGCTACGAGCAGTACTTC. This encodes CASSVAGTSGYEQYF.

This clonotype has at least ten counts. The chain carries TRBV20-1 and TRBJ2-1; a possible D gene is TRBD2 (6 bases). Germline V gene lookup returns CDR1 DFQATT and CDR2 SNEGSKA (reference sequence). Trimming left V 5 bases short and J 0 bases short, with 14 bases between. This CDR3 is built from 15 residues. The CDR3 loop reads CSALRGGSSYNEQFF. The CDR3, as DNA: TGCAGTGCTCTTAGGGGAGGCTCCTCCTACAATGAGCAGTTCTTC.

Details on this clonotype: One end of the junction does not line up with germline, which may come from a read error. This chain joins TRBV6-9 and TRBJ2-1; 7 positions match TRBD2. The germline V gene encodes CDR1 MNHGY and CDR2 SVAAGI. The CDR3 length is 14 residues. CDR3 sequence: CASSFGGRGNGQFF. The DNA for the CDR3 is TGTGCCAGCAGTTTTGGAGGGAGGGGTAATGGGCAGTTCTTC.

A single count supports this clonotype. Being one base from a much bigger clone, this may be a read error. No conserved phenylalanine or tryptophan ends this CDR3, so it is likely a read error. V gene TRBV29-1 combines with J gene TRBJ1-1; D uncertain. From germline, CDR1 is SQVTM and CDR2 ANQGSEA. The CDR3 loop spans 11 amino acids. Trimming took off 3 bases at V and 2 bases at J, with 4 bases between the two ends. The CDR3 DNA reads TGCAGCGTTGACCCAAACACTGAAGCTTTCCTT. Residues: CSVDPNTEAFL.